This TCR beta chain was recovered during a study of blood T cells in healthy people across ages. Overall study results and limits: As naive T cell percentage varied, TCR beta diversity correlated strongly with it. The authors considered diversity estimates from one million T cells to be underestimates. Per million T cells, TCR beta diversity dropped about linearly as age rose.

About this clonotype itself: Its antigen is still unknown.

Germline-derived CDR1 and CDR2 are MGHRA and YSYEKL. The V and J ends lost 5 bases and 5 bases, in that order; junction bases with no gene match: 8. The CDR3 is 15 amino acids. Combining a sample-barcoded 5' primer with a J-beta primer mix, a second PCR ran for 7 to 11 cycles. TCRdb used MiXCR to reprocess the 5' RACE reads, holding one entry per CDR3 protein. The table has 1.8 million or so distinct CDR3 sequences, 30% to 40% seen once. The TCR comes from a human donor in good health. V is TRBV4-1 and J is TRBJ1-2; 10 bases fit TRBD1. Specimen: blood. The CDR3 spells CASSAAGQGNYGYTF. The CDR3 nucleotides read TGCGCCAGCAGCGCGGCGGGACAGGGGAATTATGGCTACACCTTC.